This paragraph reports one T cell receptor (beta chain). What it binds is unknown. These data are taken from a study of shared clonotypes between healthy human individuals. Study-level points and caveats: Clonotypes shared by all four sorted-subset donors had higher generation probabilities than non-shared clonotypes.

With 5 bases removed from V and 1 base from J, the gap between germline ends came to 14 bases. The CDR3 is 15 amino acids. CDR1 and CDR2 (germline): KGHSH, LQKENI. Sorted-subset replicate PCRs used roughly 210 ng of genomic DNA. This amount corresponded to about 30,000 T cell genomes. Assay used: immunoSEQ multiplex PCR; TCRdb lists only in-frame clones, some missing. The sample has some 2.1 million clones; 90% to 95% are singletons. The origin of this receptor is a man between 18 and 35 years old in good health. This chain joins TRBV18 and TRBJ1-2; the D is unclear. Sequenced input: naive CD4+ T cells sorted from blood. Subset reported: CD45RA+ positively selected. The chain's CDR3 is CASSTGSQSNYGYTF. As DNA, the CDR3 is TGTGCCAGCTCAACGGGCTCCCAGAGTAACTATGGCTACACCTTC.